The 3 T cell receptor beta chains given below trace back to one sample, sequenced in a study of shared clonotypes between healthy human individuals. Sequencing was performed with immunoSEQ multiplex PCR; in TCRdb, only in-frame clones are kept and a portion is missing. Here the sample spans 850,000 to 1,200,000 clones, around 76% being singletons. The specimen sequenced was memory CD4+ T cells sorted from blood. Regarding subset: CD45RA-negative fraction. The receptors come from a man aged 18 to 30 in good health.

The chain couples TRBV4-3 to TRBJ2-3, with TRBD2 as a possible D gene (5 bases). Trimming shortened V by 4 bases and J by 6 bases, and 11 bases separated the two germline ends. The CDR3 spans 13 residues. Germline V CDR1 and CDR2: LGHNA, YSLEER. This CDR3 is CASSLLPGDTQYF. In nucleotides, the CDR3 is TGCGCCAGCAGCCTGTTGCCGGGGGATACGCAGTATTTT.

V is TRBV4-1 and J is TRBJ2-1, with D possibly TRBD2 on 6 matching bases. Looked up from germline, CDR1 is MGHRA and CDR2 is YSYEKL. CDR3 size: 14 residues. V gave up 1 base and J gave up 9 bases, with 13 bases separating them. The CDR3 region is CASSQAGTSTEQFF. CDR3 DNA sequence: TGCGCCAGCAGCCAAGCGGGAACTAGCACTGAGCAGTTCTTC.

This clone has just one count. This sequence joins TRBV27 and TRBJ2-7; D assignment may be TRBD1 or TRBD2 (6 bases each). Trimming shortened V by 0 bases and J by 0 bases, and 9 bases separated the two germline ends. The CDR3 covers 15 residues. Germline lookup yields CDR1 MNHEY and CDR2 SMNVEV (reference sequence). The CDR3 DNA is TGTGCCAGCAGTTTATCCGGGGGCGCCTCCTACGAGCAGTACTTC. Residues: CASSLSGGASYEQYF.